Presented here are 14 T cell receptor beta chains from one specimen sequenced in a study of CD8 T cells in Susac syndrome. Random-hexamer reverse transcription was applied to about 0.5 to 1 ug RNA. TCRdb reprocessed the immunoSEQ multiplex PCR reads via MiXCR and lists one record per CDR3 protein. The sample has approximately 150,000 distinct CDR3 sequences, roughly 94% seen once. Sequenced material: CD4+ T cells from PBMCs. The receptor source for this set is a human donor with multiple sclerosis.

The V and J genes are TRBV9 and TRBJ1-1; D is unresolved. This CDR3 has 15 residues. Germline CDR1 reads SGDLS; CDR2 reads YYNGEE. V was trimmed by 0 bases and J by 0 bases, leaving 9 bases between them. The CDR3 nucleotides read TGTGCCAGCAGCGTAGGAGGAGCAGTGAACACTGAAGCTTTCTTT. This codes for CASSVGGAVNTEAFF.

The rearrangement uses TRBV18 and TRBJ1-2; D call uncertain. The CDR3 consists of 16 residues. Germline lookup yields CDR1 KGHSH and CDR2 LQKENI. V was trimmed by 0 bases and J by 5 bases, leaving 16 bases between them. CDR3 in amino acids: CASSPPASYEMYGYTF. The CDR3 DNA reads TGTGCCAGCTCACCACCGGCATCGTATGAGATGTATGGCTACACCTTC.

The CDR3: CSVEGLAGGIQFF. CDR3 sequence (DNA): TGCAGCGTTGAAGGACTAGCGGGAGGGATACAGTTCTTC. This chain connects TRBV29-1 to TRBJ2-1; 14 nucleotides align to TRBD2. After removal of 1 base from V and 13 bases from J, the junction contained 3 bases not matched to a gene. CDR3 length equals 13 residues. CDR1 is SQVTM and CDR2 is ANQGSEA in the germline V gene.

The chain is built from TRBV6-5 and TRBJ1-4, with 8 bases that match TRBD1. CDR3 length: 17 residues. V shed 7 bases, J shed 6 bases, and the junction held 16 bases outside the gene matches. Germline loops: CDR1 MNHEY, CDR2 SVGAGI. CDR3 DNA: TGTGCCAGCAAGTTCGGACAGGGAATAAAAGTGGATGAAAAACTGTTTTTT. This sequence encodes CASKFGQGIKVDEKLFF.

The gene calls are TRBV5-1 and TRBJ2-4; 7 nucleotides match TRBD2. The CDR3 contains 14 residues. Germline assignment: CDR1 SGHRS and CDR2 YFSETQ. The junction had 7 bases not matched to a gene; V was cut back by 3 bases and J by 7 bases. This CDR3 is CASSYGGGSNIQYF. DNA of the CDR3: TGCGCCAGCAGCTACGGCGGGGGATCCAACATTCAGTACTTC.

This clonotype has just a few counts. The chain is built from TRBV7-8 and TRBJ2-7; 9 bases agree with TRBD1. The junction had 4 bases not matched to a gene; V was cut back by 6 bases and J by 4 bases. The CDR3 contains 13 residues. Germline assignment: CDR1 SGHVS and CDR2 FQNEAQ. CDR3: CASRSGQGYEQYF. For the CDR3, the DNA is TGTGCCAGCAGGTCAGGACAGGGGTACGAGCAGTACTTC.

This clonotype was picked up a small number of times. The rearrangement links TRBV12-3 or TRBV12-4 to TRBJ2-5; D remains unclear. The CDR3 is 13 amino acids. Trimming cost V 2 bases and J 3 bases, with 7 bases left between them. CDR3 sequence: CASSLRREETQYF. The CDR3 nucleotides read TGTGCCAGCAGTTTAAGGAGAGAAGAGACCCAGTACTTC.

The rearrangement links TRBV20-1 to TRBJ2-5; the D is unclear. The CDR3 consists of 12 residues. The germline gives CDR1 DFQATT, CDR2 SNEGSKA (reference sequence). Deletions cut 7 bases from V and 2 bases from J, with 11 bases between. The CDR3 spells CSGTADQETQYF. The CDR3 DNA reads TGCAGTGGAACAGCTGATCAAGAGACCCAGTACTTC.

In this sample, this clonotype turned up a few times. The genes are TRBV9 and TRBJ2-7, with D perhaps matching TRBD1 (5 bases). Germline CDR1 is SGDLS and CDR2 is YYNGEE. Trimming removed 0 bases from V and 3 bases from J, with 10 bases in between. This CDR3 contains 14 residues. The CDR3 DNA reads TGTGCCAGCAGCGTAGGTGGCAGGGTCTACGAGCAGTACTTC. Protein product: CASSVGGRVYEQYF.

This chain connects TRBV19 to TRBJ1-3, with 8 bases lining up with TRBD1. The V and J ends lost 9 bases and 0 bases, in that order; junction bases with no gene match: 22. Germline V gene sequence: CDR1 LNHDA, CDR2 SQIVND (reference sequence). The CDR3 runs 20 residues. The CDR3 DNA sequence: TGTGCCAGCCGGAGCCCCCCTGGACAGGGAGGTACGGTCTCTGGAAACACCATATATTTT. Encoded protein: CASRSPPGQGGTVSGNTIYF.

V is TRBV28 and J is TRBJ1-2; D not certain. Trimming pared 6 bases from V and 3 bases from J, leaving 5 bases between. This CDR3 contains 11 residues. Germline values: CDR1 MDHEN, CDR2 SYDVKM. The CDR3 DNA follows: TGTGCCAGCAGAAAGGACTATGGCTACACCTTC. Amino acids: CASRKDYGYTF.

J is TRBJ2-1 and V is TRBV7-9; 9 bases are shared with TRBD1. Germline V gene lookup returns CDR1 SEHNR and CDR2 FQNEAQ (reference sequence). V trimming: 6 bases; J trimming: 4 bases; junction bases outside the gene matches: 7. The CDR3 covers 15 residues. As DNA, the CDR3 is TGTGCCAGCAGGCCCGGGACAGGGAATTACAATGAGCAGTTCTTC. Translating it yields CASRPGTGNYNEQFF.

In its sample, this clonotype was seen once. This chain connects TRBV5-4 to TRBJ2-2; 9 positions match TRBD2. Germline V gives CDR1 SGHNT, CDR2 YYREEE (reference sequence). V was pared by 3 bases and J by 5 bases, with 8 bases of the junction left unmatched. The CDR3 length is 16 residues. The CDR3 loop is CASSSLAGLGTGELFF. The DNA of the CDR3 is TGTGCCAGCAGCTCTCTAGCGGGACTTGGTACCGGGGAGCTGTTTTTT.

The genes are TRBV27 and TRBJ1-5; D gene ambiguous. Looked up from germline, CDR1 is MNHEY and CDR2 is SMNVEV (reference sequence). There are 15 residues in the CDR3. V dropped 7 bases and J dropped 5 bases, with 18 bases sitting between them. CDR3 in DNA: TGTGCCAGCAAACTAATGGGTGGAGTTGATCAGCCCCAGCATTTT. Its translation is CASKLMGGVDQPQHF.